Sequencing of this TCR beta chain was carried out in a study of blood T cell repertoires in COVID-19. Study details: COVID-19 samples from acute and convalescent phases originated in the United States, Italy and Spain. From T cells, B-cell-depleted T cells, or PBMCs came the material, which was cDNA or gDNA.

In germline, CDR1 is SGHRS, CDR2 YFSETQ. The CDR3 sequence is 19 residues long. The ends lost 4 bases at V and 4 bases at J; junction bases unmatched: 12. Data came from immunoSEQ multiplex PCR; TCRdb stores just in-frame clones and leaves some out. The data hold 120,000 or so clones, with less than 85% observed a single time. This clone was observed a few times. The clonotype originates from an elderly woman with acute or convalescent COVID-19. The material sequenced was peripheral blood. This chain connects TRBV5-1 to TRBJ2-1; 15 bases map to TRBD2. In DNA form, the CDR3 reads TGCGCCAGCAGCCGGTGGACTAGCGGGGGGGCGGTCCTATACAATGAGCAGTTCTTC. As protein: CASSRWTSGGAVLYNEQFF.